Following are 9 T cell receptor beta chains from one sample sequenced in a study of regulatory T cells in long-lasting Graves disease. HTBI primers from iRepertoire and Arm-PCR of CDR3 regions yielded the TCR beta libraries. TCRdb called the multiplex PCR reads again in MiXCR, with one record for every CDR3 protein. Among around 500,000 distinct CDR3 sequences, about 16% were seen once, and the ten largest hold roughly 25%. Time point in this sample: newly diagnosed GD, antithyroid drugs for less than 3 months. Making the TCR library involved RNA that had been extracted from PBMCs. The same sample was also used in a study of T cells in Graves' hyperthyroidism and ophthalmopathy.

The sequencing used peripheral blood mononuclear cells (PBMCs), collected at new diagnosis, from a patient treated with antithyroid drugs. The receptors come from a woman aged 40-65 years with Graves disease.

This clonotype was counted ten times or more. This chain uses TRBV12-3 or TRBV12-4 with TRBJ1-5; D unresolved. This CDR3 comprises 15 residues. The germline V and J ends were trimmed by 5 bases and 2 bases, with 13 bases remaining between them. The CDR3 coding sequence is TGTGCCAGCAGTCGCGACACTGGGGGCAATCAGCCCCAGCATTTT. Translation gives CASSRDTGGNQPQHF.

This clonotype was observed many times. This chain links TRBV12-3 or TRBV12-4 with TRBJ1-1, with D perhaps TRBD1 (5 bases). The CDR3 is made up of 12 amino acids. V lost 6 bases to trimming and J lost 9 bases, with 14 bases between them. The CDR3 bases are TGTGCCAGCAGCGCCACGGGACGTAAAGCTTTCTTT. Translated: CASSATGRKAFF.

The V and J genes are TRBV2 and TRBJ1-5; no clear D gene. Germline V gene sequence: CDR1 SNHLY, CDR2 FYNNEI. With 4 bases removed from V and 3 bases from J, the gap between germline ends came to 10 bases. The CDR3 runs 14 residues. CDR3 DNA sequence: TGTGCCAGCAGTGTCGAAGGTCCCAATCAGCCCCAGCATTTT. It is translated as CASSVEGPNQPQHF.

The table lists this clonotype with many counts. The chain couples TRBV2 to TRBJ2-1; perhaps TRBD1 as D (6 bases). The germline V gene encodes CDR1 SNHLY and CDR2 FYNNEI. This CDR3 is 14 amino acids long. The V end lost 4 bases, the J end lost 7 bases, and 14 bases lay between the germline ends. The DNA for the CDR3 is TGTGCCAGCAGTGTAGGGACAATTTTGAATGAGCAGTTCTTC. It codes for CASSVGTILNEQFF. Complete variable domain (other parts from reference TRBV2 and TRBJ2-1): EPEVTQTPSHQVTQMGQEVILRCVPISNHLYFYWYRQILGQKVEFLVSFYNNEISEKSEIFDDQFSVERPDGSNFTLKIRSTKLEDSAMYFCASSVGTILNEQFFGPGTRLTVL.

This clonotype came up a few times. J is TRBJ2-7 and V is TRBV6-1; no clear D. The CDR3 contains 12 residues. Germline V gene sequence: CDR1 MNHNS, CDR2 SASEGT. The V end was cut by 8 bases, the J end by 1 base, with 9 bases between. Written as DNA, the CDR3 is TGTGCCAGCGCCGATAATTCCTACGAGCAGTACTTC. Translation: CASADNSYEQYF.

The chain carries TRBV20-1 and TRBJ2-3; 8 positions agree with TRBD2. After removal of 2 bases from V and 3 bases from J, the junction contained 4 bases not matched to a gene. Germline V gives CDR1 DFQATT, CDR2 SNEGSKA (reference sequence). CDR3 size: 14 residues. In DNA form, the CDR3 reads TGCAGTGCTAGATCGGGGGGGCAGACAGATACGCAGTATTTT. Its protein product is CSARSGGQTDTQYF.

This chain links TRBV13 with TRBJ2-1; D is uncertain. Between the trimmed V and J ends, which lost 3 bases and 8 bases, there was a span of 11 bases. CDR3 size: 13 residues. In germline, CDR1 is PRHDT, CDR2 FYEKMQ (reference sequence). CDR3 loop: CASSLASPHEQFF. CDR3 in DNA: TGTGCCAGCAGCTTGGCGAGTCCCCATGAGCAGTTCTTC.

At least ten counts were recorded for this clonotype. This chain links TRBV12-3 or TRBV12-4 with TRBJ2-5; D remains unclear. The length of the CDR3 is 14 residues. V dropped 5 bases and J dropped 7 bases, with 17 bases sitting between them. CDR3 region: CASSRGQGVWTQYF. CDR3 in DNA: TGTGCCAGCAGTCGCGGTCAAGGTGTTTGGACCCAGTACTTC.

This clonotype was found many times. The CDR3 reads CASTPGPINSPLHF. DNA for the CDR3: TGTGCCAGCACTCCCGGGCCGATTAATTCACCCCTCCACTTT. J is TRBJ1-6 and V is TRBV12-3 or TRBV12-4; D unresolved. This CDR3 spans 14 amino acids. Trimming took off 7 bases at V and 6 bases at J, with 13 bases between the two ends.